This TCR beta chain was sequenced during a study of blood T cell repertoires in COVID-19. For the study at large: Whether acute or convalescent, the COVID-19 samples came from the United States, Italy and Spain. The cDNA or gDNA used as material had been derived from T cells, B-cell-depleted T cells, or PBMCs.

CDR1 and CDR2 (germline): LNHDA, SQIVND (reference sequence). The V segment lost 4 bases and the J segment 4 bases; nucleotides outside the gene matches: 17. This CDR3 is 18 amino acids long. This clone was counted a few times. Methods used by the authors: By means of reference gene primer amplification, nucleated cell counts were estimated. Sequencing was performed with immunoSEQ multiplex PCR; in TCRdb, only in-frame clones are kept and a portion is missing. Clone size and V and J calls were adopted from that table, with D and trimming inferred from the DNA. The data show about 120,000 clones, with around 79% seen just once and 2.3% held by the top ten.

The sample taken for sequencing was peripheral blood. This sequence was found in a man between 65 and 85 years old with acute or convalescent COVID-19. The V gene is TRBV19, the J gene TRBJ1-2, with 8 nucleotides matching TRBD1. CDR3: CASSTPPSTGGAFYGYTF. In DNA, the CDR3 is TGTGCCAGTAGTACCCCCCCCTCCACAGGGGGAGCTTTCTATGGCTACACCTTC.